One sample yielded the 12 T cell receptor beta chains listed below, sequenced in a study of early T cells in non-severe SARS-CoV-2 infection. Via MiXCR, TCRdb re-called the 5' RACE reads, giving one row per CDR3 protein. This sample carries around 57,000 distinct CDR3 sequences, 12% of them seen once, and the ten largest clones take around 4.5%. The sample comprised whole blood. The receptors shown here come from an adult who was a healthcare worker with PCR-confirmed SARS-CoV-2 infection or an uninfected control (not recorded which).

This clonotype has at least ten counts. The V gene is TRBV18, the J gene TRBJ2-3; no definite D call. Germline V gene sequence: CDR1 KGHSH, CDR2 LQKENI. The CDR3 is 13 residues long. Trimming left V 0 bases short and J 1 base short, with 2 bases between. CDR3 loop: CASSPPGTDTQYF. CDR3 nucleotides: TGTGCCAGCTCACCACCGGGCACAGATACGCAGTATTTT.

This clonotype was observed many times. The CDR3 loop is CASSQHLGASGRPTDTQYF. CDR3 DNA sequence: TGCGCCAGCAGCCAACACCTGGGGGCTAGCGGGAGACCCACAGATACGCAGTATTTT. The J gene is TRBJ2-3, the V gene TRBV4-1; 10 positions agree with TRBD2. CDR1 and CDR2 from the germline V gene are MGHRA and YSYEKL. After removal of 2 bases from V and 2 bases from J, the junction contained 13 bases not matched to a gene. The CDR3 has 19 residues.

The chain carries TRBV5-1 and TRBJ1-5, with D possibly TRBD1 on 5 matching bases. CDR3 length: 15 amino acids. Germline V gene data show CDR1 as SGHRS and CDR2 as YFSETQ. V lost 0 bases and J lost 1, with 8 bases in between. This CDR3 is CASSLGAGSNQPQHF. Here the CDR3 DNA reads TGCGCCAGCAGCTTGGGTGCAGGGAGCAATCAGCCCCAGCATTTT.

The chain recombines TRBV6-2 or TRBV6-3 with TRBJ1-6; no clear D. Germline loops: CDR1 MNHEY, CDR2 SVGEGT. This CDR3 comprises 14 residues. V lost 0 bases and J 7 bases, leaving 7 bases between the germline ends. Written as DNA, the CDR3 is TGTGCCAGCAGTTACTCGACGGGGAATTCACCCCTCCACTTT. Encoded protein: CASSYSTGNSPLHF.

Only a few counts were recorded for this clonotype. The gene calls are TRBV5-1 and TRBJ1-2; D call uncertain. V was shortened by 0 bases and J by 6 bases, with 15 bases between the two germline ends. Per germline, CDR1 SGHRS and CDR2 YFSETQ. This CDR3 is built from 15 residues. The CDR3 spells CASSLDPLYGDGYTF. Here the CDR3 DNA reads TGCGCCAGCAGCTTGGATCCCTTGTATGGCGATGGCTACACCTTC.

This clonotype was found many times. J is TRBJ2-7 and V is TRBV12-3 or TRBV12-4; the D gene is possibly TRBD1 (5 bases). V gave up 3 bases and J gave up 2 bases, with 11 bases separating them. The CDR3 length is 14 residues. DNA for the CDR3: TGTGCCAGCAGTTTCCCAGGGCGGACCTACGAGCAGTACTTC. Translation gives CASSFPGRTYEQYF.

This clonotype has a handful of counts. The genes are TRBV2 and TRBJ1-5, with D hard to call. Germline CDR1 is SNHLY and CDR2 is FYNNEI. V lost 3 bases, J lost 7 bases, and 10 bases lay in between. The length of the CDR3 is 13 residues. The CDR3, as DNA: TGTGCCAGCAGTGACCAGGCGGACCAGCCCCAGCATTTT. Its protein is CASSDQADQPQHF.

This chain joins TRBV6-2 or TRBV6-3 and TRBJ2-1; D gene uncertain. The germline V gene has CDR1 MNHEY and CDR2 SVGEGT. V was trimmed by 4 bases and J by 10 bases, leaving 8 bases between them. The CDR3 sequence is 11 residues long. The CDR3 DNA reads TGTGCCAGCAGTTTGGGTTTAGAGCAGTTCTTC. The encoded protein is CASSLGLEQFF.

There are many counts of this clonotype. This sequence joins TRBV19 and TRBJ1-2; D is unclear. V lost 3 bases, J lost 3 bases, and 8 bases lay in between. The CDR3 is made up of 13 amino acids. The germline V gene encodes CDR1 LNHDA and CDR2 SQIVND (reference sequence). CDR3 sequence: CASSIDLDYGYTF. CDR3 bases: TGTGCCAGTAGTATCGATTTGGACTATGGCTACACCTTC.

This clonotype came up many times. In DNA, the CDR3 is TGTGCCAGCTCACTCTCCGGGACGAAGAACACTGAAGCTTTCTTT. Translating gives CASSLSGTKNTEAFF. The chain links TRBV18 to TRBJ1-1; possible D gene TRBD1, 5 bases. The CDR3 has 15 residues. V dropped 4 bases and J dropped 1 base, with 13 bases sitting between them. The germline V gene encodes CDR1 KGHSH and CDR2 LQKENI.

This clonotype was seen at least ten times. The rearrangement joins TRBV6-1 to TRBJ2-3, with 8 bases fitting TRBD2. V was pared by 6 bases and J by 1 base, with 6 bases of the junction left unmatched. Germline V lookup: CDR1 MNHNS, CDR2 SASEGT. This CDR3 has 15 amino acids. Written as DNA, the CDR3 is TGTGCCAGCAGCGGGGGGGCCTATCGCACAGATACGCAGTATTTT. This gives the protein CASSGGAYRTDTQYF.

In its sample, this clonotype was seen many times. CDR3 in amino acids: CASSPEGQPQHF. In DNA, the CDR3 is TGTGCCAGCAGTCCTGAGGGTCAGCCCCAGCATTTT. V and J are TRBV11-2 and TRBJ1-5; D is undetermined. The V gene lost 6 bases and the J gene lost 6 bases, with 9 bases spanning the gap. CDR1 and CDR2 (germline): SGHAT, FQNNGV. The CDR3 has 12 residues. The full variable domain, its missing parts supplied by reference TRBV11-2 and TRBJ1-5, is EAGVAQSPRYKIIEKRQSVAFWCNPISGHATLYWYQQILGQGPKLLIQFQNNGVVDDSQLPKDRFSAERLKGVDSTLKIQPAKLEDSAVYLCASSPEGQPQHFGDGTRLSIL.